Sequencing of this T cell receptor (beta chain) was carried out in a study of blood T cell repertoires in COVID-19. The V end was cut by 4 bases, the J end by 4 bases, with 12 bases between. This CDR3 contains 14 residues. CDR1 SGHRS and CDR2 YFSETQ come from the germline V gene. Libraries were prepared by immunoSEQ multiplex PCR; TCRdb keeps only in-frame clonotypes and omits some of them. The repertoire includes roughly 420,000 clones, more than 75% of them detected once, and 0.97% sits in the top ten. A single count supports this clone. The receptor was isolated from a woman aged 25-40 years with acute COVID-19. This chain links TRBV5-1 with TRBJ2-1; tentative D call: TRBD1 (6 bases). The specimen was PBMCs or T cells enriched from blood (not recorded which). CDR3 nucleotides: TGCGCCAGCAGCCCGGGACACCGTTACAATGAGCAGTTCTTC. Amino acids: CASSPGHRYNEQFF.